Listed here are 22 T cell receptor beta chains from one sample, sequenced in a study of CD8+ T cells in alopecia areata. Following RNA extraction, reverse transcription yielded cDNA that acted as the sequencing template. Assay used: immunoSEQ multiplex PCR; TCRdb lists only in-frame clones, some missing. The data hold approximately 210,000 clones, with approximately 70% observed a single time. Treatment indicated: oral pan-JAK inhibitor, 5-10 mg twice daily. The source was CD4+ T cells sorted from blood, collected at approximately week 44, from a patient treated with tofacitinib. These receptor sequences come from a human donor with alopecia areata.

The chain recombines TRBV11-2 with TRBJ2-1, with 7 bases lining up with TRBD1. This CDR3 region has 15 residues. Germline V gives CDR1 SGHAT, CDR2 FQNNGV. Trimming at V came to 3 bases and at J to 0 bases, leaving 2 bases not matched to a gene. The DNA for the CDR3 is TGTGCCAGCAGCTTGGGACAGAGCTCCTACAATGAGCAGTTCTTC. Its protein is CASSLGQSSYNEQFF.

The rearrangement uses TRBV29-1 and TRBJ2-1; TRBD2 aligns across 9 bases. The J segment lost 4 bases and the V segment lost 1 base, leaving 8 bases of the junction unmatched. Looked up from germline, CDR1 is SQVTM and CDR2 is ANQGSEA. This CDR3 has 16 residues. DNA for the CDR3: TGCAGCGTTGAAGGCAAAGCGGGGGGTACTTACAATGAGCAGTTCTTC. As protein: CSVEGKAGGTYNEQFF.

The chain has TRBV29-1 and TRBJ1-4; possible D gene TRBD1, 6 bases. The V end was cut by 5 bases, the J end by 5 bases, with 12 bases between. The CDR3 loop spans 13 amino acids. Germline CDR1 and CDR2: SQVTM and ANQGSEA. DNA of the CDR3: TGCAGCGTTCGATTAGACAGGAATGAAAAACTGTTTTTT. This encodes CSVRLDRNEKLFF.

This clone was found once. V is TRBV29-1 and J is TRBJ2-6, with D possibly TRBD1 on 5 matching bases. There are 15 residues in the CDR3. The germline V gene has CDR1 SQVTM and CDR2 ANQGSEA. Trimming shortened V by 6 bases and J by 0 bases, and 12 bases separated the two germline ends. CDR3: CSVAIDSSGANVLTF. The CDR3 nucleotides read TGCAGCGTGGCTATCGACAGCTCTGGGGCCAACGTCCTGACTTTC. Based on the CDR3 plus reference TRBV29-1 and TRBJ2-6, the full variable domain is SAVISQKPSRDICQRGTSLTIQCQVDSQVTMMFWYRQQPGQSLTLIATANQGSEATYESGFVIDKFPISRPNLTFSTLTVSNMSPEDSSIYLCSVAIDSSGANVLTFGAGSRLTVL.

The chain links TRBV29-1 to TRBJ1-2, with D possibly being TRBD1 (6 bases). The CDR3 is 14 amino acids. Germline assignment: CDR1 SQVTM and CDR2 ANQGSEA. V gave up 6 bases and J gave up 5 bases, with 19 bases separating them. The CDR3 region is CSVLPQVTGYGYTF. The CDR3 nucleotides read TGCAGCGTCCTTCCGCAGGTCACAGGGTATGGCTACACCTTC.

This clone has more than one count but fewer than ten. CDR3 loop: CASSAQGGYNEQFF. DNA of the CDR3: TGTGCCAGCAGCGCCCAGGGTGGGTACAATGAGCAGTTCTTC. The chain joins TRBV9 to TRBJ2-1; a weak D match, TRBD1 (5 bases). Trimming took 3 bases from V and 4 from J, leaving 11 bases between them. The V gene's germline CDR1 is SGDLS and CDR2 YYNGEE. The CDR3 length is 14 residues.

The CDR3 reads CASFDTGATPEQFF. Written as DNA, the CDR3 is TGTGCCAGCTTTGATACAGGGGCTACCCCTGAGCAGTTCTTC. The chain employs TRBV7-2 and TRBJ2-1; 7 bases fit TRBD1. The germline gives CDR1 SGHTA, CDR2 FQGNSA. This CDR3 is 14 amino acids long. V dropped 8 bases and J dropped 9; count of bases not matched to a gene: 13.

In its sample, this clone was seen a few times. The V and J genes are TRBV20-1 and TRBJ1-2; D is unclear. Trimming removed 0 bases at V and 4 bases at J, with 3 bases between. Germline lookup yields CDR1 DFQATT and CDR2 SNEGSKA (reference sequence). This CDR3 is built from 11 residues. In DNA form, the CDR3 reads TGCAGTGCTAGAGAGGGCTATGGCTACACCTTC. Translating gives CSAREGYGYTF.

This sequence joins TRBV4-1 and TRBJ1-4; D gene unclear. CDR3 length: 16 amino acids. V was shortened by 0 bases and J by 0 bases, with 8 bases between the two germline ends. Germline V CDR1 and CDR2: MGHRA, YSYEKL. Here the CDR3 DNA reads TGCGCCAGCAGCCAAGATTGGCCAACAACTAATGAAAAACTGTTTTTT. Amino acid sequence: CASSQDWPTTNEKLFF.

The CDR3 reads CASSVLTSGANVLTF. CDR3 sequence (DNA): TGCGCCAGCAGCGTTTTGACCTCTGGGGCCAACGTCCTGACTTTC. The V gene is TRBV5-1, the J gene TRBJ2-6; no clear D gene. In germline, CDR1 is SGHRS, CDR2 YFSETQ. V dropped 4 bases and J dropped 0 bases, with 8 bases sitting between them. The CDR3 totals 15 residues.

This sequence joins TRBV5-1 and TRBJ2-1, with TRBD1 matching over 8 bases. The CDR3 totals 16 residues. Trimming at V came to 0 bases and at J to 4 bases, leaving 6 bases not matched to a gene. Germline V gene data show CDR1 as SGHRS and CDR2 as YFSETQ. The CDR3 sequence: CASSLDGDRLYNEQFF. The CDR3 nucleotides are TGCGCCAGCAGCTTGGATGGGGACAGGTTGTACAATGAGCAGTTCTTC.

V is TRBV29-1 and J is TRBJ1-1; 10 nucleotides align to TRBD1. With V trimmed by 6 bases and J by 6 bases, 7 bases remained unmatched. The CDR3 covers 13 residues. Germline V gene sequence: CDR1 SQVTM, CDR2 ANQGSEA. DNA of the CDR3: TGCAGCGTAGCCATCGGACAGGGGGCTGAAGCTTTCTTT. As protein: CSVAIGQGAEAFF.

V usage is TRBV7-2 and J usage is TRBJ2-7; 13 bases are shared with TRBD2. Germline CDR1 SGHTA, CDR2 FQGNSA. This CDR3 has 20 amino acids. With V trimmed by 0 bases and J by 0 bases, 11 bases remained unmatched. This CDR3 reads CASSLAGATSGGRSSYEQYF. For the CDR3, the DNA is TGTGCCAGCAGCTTAGCGGGAGCGACTAGCGGGGGGCGGAGCTCCTACGAGCAGTACTTC.

This rearrangement joins TRBV18 to TRBJ1-2; TRBD1 is a possible D gene (5 bases). V was trimmed by 3 bases and J by 3 bases, leaving 11 bases between them. The germline V gene encodes CDR1 KGHSH and CDR2 LQKENI. This CDR3 is 14 amino acids long. CDR3 residues: CASSPRQRDYGYTF. The DNA for the CDR3 is TGTGCCAGCTCACCGCGACAGAGAGACTATGGCTACACCTTC.

V usage is TRBV29-1 and J usage is TRBJ2-7, with 8 bases lining up with TRBD1. The CDR3 loop spans 14 amino acids. Germline values: CDR1 SQVTM, CDR2 ANQGSEA. Unmatched junction bases numbered 12, after V lost 6 bases and J lost 5 bases. CDR3 protein: CSVIRQGPGNEQYF. In nucleotides, the CDR3 is TGCAGCGTCATTAGACAGGGGCCAGGCAACGAGCAGTACTTC.

A single count supports this clone. The chain couples TRBV29-1 to TRBJ2-3; D not certain. Trimming removed 4 bases at V and 0 bases at J, with 11 bases between. This CDR3 comprises 14 residues. Germline CDR1 and CDR2: SQVTM and ANQGSEA. CDR3 in DNA: TGCAGCGTTGCCCTGAAGGCTAGCACAGATACGCAGTATTTT. Protein sequence: CSVALKASTDTQYF.

The V and J genes are TRBV10-3 and TRBJ1-2; perhaps TRBD1 as D (5 bases). The CDR3 has 12 residues. The V end was cut by 7 bases, the J end by 5 bases, with 11 bases between. CDR1 ENHRY and CDR2 SYGVKD come from the germline V gene. The CDR3 is CAIIRGEYGYTF. CDR3 nucleotide sequence: TGTGCCATCATCCGGGGGGAGTATGGCTACACCTTC.

This clone was seen only once. The rearrangement uses TRBV9 and TRBJ2-2; TRBD2 matches 11 bases. Trimming at V came to 0 bases and at J to 5 bases, leaving 3 bases not matched to a gene. This CDR3 is 16 amino acids long. Germline CDR1 and CDR2: SGDLS and YYNGEE. CDR3 region: CASSVGSGGATGELFF. The CDR3 nucleotides read TGTGCCAGCAGCGTAGGTAGCGGGGGGGCTACCGGGGAGCTGTTTTTT. Looking up the rest from reference TRBV9 and TRBJ2-2 gives the full variable domain: DSGVTQTPKHLITATGQRVTLRCSPRSGDLSVYWYQQSLDQGLQFLIQYYNGEERAKGNILERFSAQQFPDLHSELNLSSLELGDSALYFCASSVGSGGATGELFFGEGSRLTVL.

The chain employs TRBV27 and TRBJ1-5, with D unclear. CDR1 and CDR2 from the germline V gene are MNHEY and SMNVEV (reference sequence). This CDR3 has 12 amino acids. The germline V and J ends were trimmed by 5 bases and 4 bases, with 6 bases remaining between them. CDR3 coding DNA: TGTGCCAGCAGTCAACTAAATCAGCCCCAGCATTTT. Translating it yields CASSQLNQPQHF.

On this clone itself: The junction departs from germline at one end; a sequencing error may be responsible. The chain carries TRBV10-3 and TRBJ2-1; possible D gene TRBD2, 6 bases. The CDR3 spans 14 residues. Germline assignment: CDR1 ENHRY and CDR2 SYGVKD. CDR3 in amino acids: CAVSDYRLVNEQFF. The CDR3 DNA reads as TGTGCCGTCAGTGATTATCGACTAGTTAATGAGCAGTTCTTC.

The chain uses TRBV15 and TRBJ1-2; 9 bases align to TRBD1. V shed 5 bases, J shed 8 bases, and the junction held 15 bases outside the gene matches. Germline assignment: CDR1 LNHNV and CDR2 YYDKDF (reference sequence). The CDR3 runs 16 residues. The CDR3 sequence: CATSESPDRGSQGYTF. DNA for the CDR3: TGTGCCACCAGCGAGTCACCGGACAGGGGATCGCAAGGCTACACCTTC. The full variable domain, in which reference TRBV15 and TRBJ1-2 provide the parts outside the CDR3, is DAMVIQNPRYQVTQFGKPVTLSCSQTLNHNVMYWYQQKSSQAPKLLFHYYDKDFNNEADTPDNFQSRRPNTSFCFLDIRSPGLGDTAMYLCATSESPDRGSQGYTFGSGTRLTVV.

This clone has more than one count but fewer than ten. This rearrangement joins TRBV5-1 to TRBJ1-2, with D possibly TRBD1 on 5 matching bases. This CDR3 is 12 amino acids long. Germline CDR1 reads SGHRS; CDR2 reads YFSETQ. V was trimmed by 4 bases and J by 3 bases, leaving 7 bases between them. The CDR3 spells CASSPTDYGYTF. The CDR3 coding sequence is TGCGCCAGCAGCCCGACAGACTATGGCTACACCTTC.